One sample yielded the 3 T cell receptor beta chains listed below, sequenced in a study of T cell changes during pregnancy in multiple sclerosis. Only in-frame clones appear in the TCRdb table, and some are missing; sequencing was by immunoSEQ multiplex PCR. The sample consists of more than 75,000 clones, 94% of them appearing once. Material: peripheral blood, obtained in the third trimester of pregnancy. These receptors all come from a female donor with multiple sclerosis, enrolled in a pregnancy study.

V gene TRBV18 combines with J gene TRBJ1-1; TRBD1 might be the D (6 bases). Looked up from germline, CDR1 is KGHSH and CDR2 is LQKENI. V lost 6 bases to trimming and J lost 0 bases, with 14 bases between them. CDR3 length: 15 residues. The CDR3 bases are TGTGCCAGCTCCCTACAGGGCAAGATGAACACTGAAGCTTTCTTT. This gives the protein CASSLQGKMNTEAFF. The full variable domain, with the rest looked up from reference TRBV18 and TRBJ1-1, is NAGVMQNPRHLVRRRGQEARLRCSPMKGHSHVYWYRQLPEEGLKFMVYLQKENIIDESGMPKERFSAEFPKEGPSILRIQQVVRGDSAAYFCASSLQGKMNTEAFFGQGTRLTVV.

V usage is TRBV9 and J usage is TRBJ2-4, with D hard to call. There are 15 residues in the CDR3. Germline V CDR1 and CDR2: SGDLS, YYNGEE. The V end lost 2 bases, the J end lost 8 bases, and 17 bases lay between the germline ends. CDR3 residues: CASSVVVLNLDIQYF. Here the CDR3 DNA reads TGTGCCAGCAGCGTGGTCGTTTTGAACTTGGACATTCAGTACTTC.

The J gene is TRBJ2-3, the V gene TRBV10-3; D is ambiguous. This CDR3 contains 10 residues. Germline V gives CDR1 ENHRY, CDR2 SYGVKD. V gave up 9 bases and J gave up 5 bases, with 6 bases separating them. The DNA for the CDR3 is TGTGCCATTCCCCGAGATACGCAGTATTTT. Translating gives CAIPRDTQYF.